These 2 T cell receptor beta chains were sequenced from one sample in a study of cytomegalovirus exposure and HLA in healthy donors. Primers included in the PCR were 60 Vbeta and 13 Jbeta primers. TCRdb keeps only in-frame clones here, not all; method: immunoSEQ multiplex PCR. The sample carries around 200,000 clones, 77% recorded once. Sequencing was done on a sample of PBMCs. These TCRs come from a woman aged 55-70 years in good health and CMV-seropositive.

The chain couples TRBV6-1 to TRBJ1-3, with TRBD1 as a possible D gene (6 bases). Trimming pared 2 bases from V and 1 base from J, leaving 6 bases between. The CDR3 covers 14 residues. In germline, CDR1 is MNHNS, CDR2 SASEGT. The CDR3 bases are TGTGCCAGCAGTGAACAGGGGTCTGGAAACACCATATATTTT. This encodes CASSEQGSGNTIYF.

The chain has TRBV5-1 and TRBJ1-2; TRBD1 matches 10 bases. Per germline, CDR1 SGHRS and CDR2 YFSETQ. This CDR3 is 14 amino acids long. Trimming at V came to 4 bases and at J to 8 bases, leaving 8 bases not matched to a gene. CDR3 amino acids: CASSLGQGGEGYTF. The CDR3 coding sequence is TGCGCCAGCAGCCTCGGACAGGGGGGGGAGGGCTACACCTTC.